The entry below describes one TCR beta chain. The antigen remains unidentified. Trimming removed 1 base from V and 6 bases from J, with 8 bases in between. The germline V gene encodes CDR1 SGHTA and CDR2 FQGNSA. CDR3 length equals 13 residues. This sample stems from a study of post-analysis software for immune sequencing data. Study-wide context: Patients with relapsing-remitting, secondary progressive and progressive-relapsing multiple sclerosis courses were all represented. Findings and limits, study-wide: Samples sharing a preparation batch grouped tightly together when assessed by F measure. Controls showed lower frequencies than patients for roughly five TRBV segments, and TRBV5-6, TRBV5-1 and TRBV20-1 were among these. Controls' normalized Chao1 diversity significantly exceeded that of multiple sclerosis patients.

TCR beta libraries were prepared from cDNA with unique molecular identifiers. TCRdb independently ran MiXCR on the PCR reads; one entry per CDR3 protein. The table lists about 190,000 distinct CDR3 sequences, approximately 30% of them singletons, with 3% to 3.5% in the top ten. The sequence derives from a girl under 18 with multiple sclerosis. The sample comprised blood. The chain uses TRBV7-2 and TRBJ2-3; D gene ambiguous. The CDR3 DNA sequence: TGTGCCAGCAGCTTAGACAATGTTGATACGCAGTATTTT. Its protein is CASSLDNVDTQYF.